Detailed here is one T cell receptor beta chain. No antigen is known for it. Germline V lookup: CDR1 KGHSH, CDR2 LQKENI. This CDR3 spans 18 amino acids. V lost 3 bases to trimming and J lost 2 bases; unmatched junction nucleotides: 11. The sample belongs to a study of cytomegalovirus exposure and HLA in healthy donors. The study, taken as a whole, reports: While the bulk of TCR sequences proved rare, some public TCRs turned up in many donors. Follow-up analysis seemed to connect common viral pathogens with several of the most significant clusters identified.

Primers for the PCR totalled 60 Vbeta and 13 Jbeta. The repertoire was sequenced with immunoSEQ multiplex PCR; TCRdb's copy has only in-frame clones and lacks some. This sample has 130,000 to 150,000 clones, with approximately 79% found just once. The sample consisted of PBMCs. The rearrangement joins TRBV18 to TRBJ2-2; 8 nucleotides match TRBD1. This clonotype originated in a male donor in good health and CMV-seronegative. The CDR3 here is CASSPSADRVPNTGELFF. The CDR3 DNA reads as TGTGCCAGCTCACCGAGTGCGGACAGGGTGCCCAACACCGGGGAGCTGTTTTTT.